A selection of T cell receptor beta chains follows, all from one sample in a study of PD-1 blockade in mismatch repair-deficient tumors. Clones were read by immunoSEQ multiplex PCR, and TCRdb kept only the in-frame ones, dropping some. The data show roughly 130,000 clones, more than 70% seen once. The source material was peripheral blood, sampled approximately 69 weeks after starting pembrolizumab. The receptors were gathered from an adult with mismatch repair-deficient cancer. The CDR3 runs from the conserved cysteine through the conserved F or W. Each record gives: V gene, D gene, J gene, clone size, CDR3 DNA, CDR3 protein. A D gene is named only where the DNA matches it firmly. Clone size is shown for a subset of rows, as once, few, many or a class of expanded clone.

V: TRBV7-2
D: -
J: TRBJ2-7
size: -
DNA: TGTGCCAGCAGCTTAGGTCAGCTCCACTCACAGAGGGTAGTTCAGTACTTC
CDR3: CASSLGQLHSQRVVQYF

V: TRBV13
D: -
J: TRBJ2-7
size: -
DNA: TGTGCCAGCAGCTTAGTTGGGACCGCAAGGTACGAGCAGTACTTC
CDR3: CASSLVGTARYEQYF

V: TRBV30
D: -
J: TRBJ1-1
size: -
DNA: TGTGCCTGGAGTGTATTGGGGGGAAGCATGAACACTGAAGCTTTCTTT
CDR3: CAWSVLGGSMNTEAFF

V: TRBV28
D: TRBD1
J: TRBJ2-2
size: few
DNA: TGTGCCAGCAGGGGGGACAGCGACCTTGACACCGGGGAGCTGTTTTTT
CDR3: CASRGDSDLDTGELFF

V: TRBV4-1
D: -
J: TRBJ2-1
size: -
DNA: TGCGCCAGCAGCCCCCTCAGCTCCTACAATGAGCAGTTCTTC
CDR3: CASSPLSSYNEQFF

V: TRBV18
D: TRBD1
J: TRBJ2-5
size: -
DNA: TGTGCCAGCTCAACCGGGACAGGCGGCCACCAAGAGACCCAGTACTTC
CDR3: CASSTGTGGHQETQYF

V: TRBV11-2
D: -
J: TRBJ2-1
size: -
DNA: TGTGCCAGCAGCACCCGGACAGACAATGAGCAGTTCTTC
CDR3: CASSTRTDNEQFF

V: TRBV5-8
D: -
J: TRBJ2-5
size: -
DNA: TGTGCCAGCAGCCCAGTAAGGGTCCAAGAGACCCAGTACTTC
CDR3: CASSPVRVQETQYF

V: TRBV4-1
D: -
J: TRBJ2-5
size: -
DNA: TGCGCCAGCGGGGCGCTGGGGGAGACCCAGTACTTC
CDR3: CASGALGETQYF

V: TRBV28
D: -
J: TRBJ2-3
size: -
DNA: TGTGCCAGCGTAGCGGACACCACAGATACGCAGTATTTT
CDR3: CASVADTTDTQYF

V: TRBV19
D: TRBD1
J: TRBJ1-3
size: few
DNA: TGTGCCAGTAGCTGGACAGGGGGAAACACCATATATTTT
CDR3: CASSWTGGNTIYF

V: TRBV19
D: -
J: TRBJ1-5
size: once
DNA: TGTGCCAGTAGTAGCTACAGGGTATCTGGCAATCAGCCCCAGCATTTT
CDR3: CASSSYRVSGNQPQHF

V: TRBV6-1
D: TRBD1
J: TRBJ2-1
size: once
DNA: TGTGCCAGCAGGGTCCAGGGACAGGGGCGGTATGAGCAGTTCTTC
CDR3: CASRVQGQGRYEQFF

V: TRBV30
D: -
J: TRBJ2-7
size: -
DNA: TGTGCCTGGAGTGCCGACGAGCAGTACTTC
CDR3: CAWSADEQYF

V: TRBV27
D: -
J: TRBJ2-7
size: -
DNA: TGTGCCAGCAGTCCGACTAGTGAGTACGAGCAGTACTTC
CDR3: CASSPTSEYEQYF

V: TRBV10-1
D: TRBD2
J: TRBJ2-7
size: -
DNA: TGCGCCAGCAGTGACCCGGGGACTAGCGGCTACGAGCAGTACTTC
CDR3: CASSDPGTSGYEQYF

V: TRBV15
D: -
J: TRBJ2-7
size: -
DNA: TGTGCCACCAGCCCAGGGGTCCTCTACGAGCAGTACTTC
CDR3: CATSPGVLYEQYF

V: TRBV20-1
D: -
J: TRBJ1-3
size: few
DNA: TGCAGCACGCCCCGAAGCACCATATATTTT
CDR3: CSTPRSTIYF

V: TRBV11-2
D: -
J: TRBJ2-7
size: few
DNA: TGTGCCAGCAGCTTAGGGATAGGGTCGTACGAGCAGTACTTC
CDR3: CASSLGIGSYEQYF

V: TRBV7-8
D: -
J: TRBJ2-7
size: -
DNA: TGTGCCAGCAGCTTATATGAGTCGGGCTACGAGCAGTACTTC
CDR3: CASSLYESGYEQYF

V: TRBV9
D: -
J: TRBJ1-4
size: -
DNA: TGTGCCAGCAGCGTCCTGGACGGTGGGAATGAAAAACTGTTTTTT
CDR3: CASSVLDGGNEKLFF

V: TRBV14
D: -
J: TRBJ2-7
size: once
DNA: TGTGCCAGCAGCCAACGAAATCCGGGACAAGGTGGCGACGAGCAGTACTTC
CDR3: CASSQRNPGQGGDEQYF

V: TRBV10-2
D: -
J: TRBJ2-2
size: once
DNA: TGCGCCAGCAAGGAACACCGAAACACCGGGGAGCTGTTTTTT
CDR3: CASKEHRNTGELFF